This TCR delta chain originates from a study of gamma-delta chains in newborns, infants, children. About the study: Polyclonal expansion of innate γδ T cells after birth follows microbial exposure.

CDR3 length: 13 amino acids. CDR1 is GEAIGNYY, CDR2 EKD, per germline. This clone was observed a few times. The protein in TCRdb stems from a much larger clone and differs at residue 10 from this DNA's translation, likely a read error; here the protein is translated from the DNA. TCRdb re-called clones from the reads via CATT. The sample has fewer than 6,000 delta-chain clones, about 4% seen once. This sequence was found in a child who was a newborn, infant or young child, either healthy, febrile or measles-vaccinated (not recorded which). Specimen: blood. V is TRDV2 and J is TRDJ1, with D uncertain. CDR3 sequence (DNA): TGTGCCTGTGCCTCCCCTTACACCGATAGACTCATCTTT. This translates into CACASPYTDRLIF.